Detailed here is one T cell receptor (beta chain). TCRdb reprocessed the RT-PCR reads with MiXCR, giving one entry per CDR3 protein. This table has 550,000 to 750,000 distinct CDR3 sequences, around 14% appearing once. V shed 6 bases and J shed 8 bases, with 16 bases lying between them. CDR3 length: 13 residues. In germline, CDR1 is MDHEN, CDR2 SYDVKM. This TCR derives from a female donor in good health, serving as a healthy control. Sequencing was done on a sample of memory CD4+ T cells from blood. The chain joins TRBV28 to TRBJ1-2, with a weak D call TRBD1 (6 bases). The CDR3 nucleotides are TGTGCCAGCAGCCAACAGGGTCCCGGGGGCTACACCTTC. Residues: CASSQQGPGGYTF.